This is a list of T cell receptor beta chains from one sample in a study of CD8 T cells in ankylosing spondylitis. Each CDR3 protein gets one entry after TCRdb re-called the 5' RACE reads with MiXCR. There are about 39,000 distinct CDR3 sequences in the sample; roughly 3.1% occur only once, and 2.8% lies in the top ten. Sequenced input: blood, either unsorted or a sorted T cell fraction (not recorded which). All receptors come from a male donor with ankylosing spondylitis or in good health (not recorded which). The CDR3 runs from the conserved cysteine through the conserved F or W. D genes are given only for firm matches. The size of a clone is reported for some rows only, either as once, few or many, or as a class for expanded clones.

j_gene: TRBJ2-6; v_gene: TRBV9; abundance: many; d_gene: TRBD1; CDR3nt: TGTGCCAGCAGCGTAGTATCTGGGACAGGGACAAGCTCTGGGGCCAACGTCCTGACTTTC; CDR3aa: CASSVVSGTGTSSGANVLTF
j_gene: TRBJ2-2; v_gene: TRBV9; abundance: many; d_gene: TRBD1; CDR3nt: TGTGCCAGCAGCGAGGGACAGGGGTTCCTCGGGGAGCTGTTTTTT; CDR3aa: CASSEGQGFLGELFF
j_gene: TRBJ2-1; v_gene: TRBV9; abundance: many; d_gene: TRBD2; CDR3nt: TGTGCCAGCAGCGCCGAGGCTTGGCGGGGGGGCCTCTACAATGAGCAGTTCTTC; CDR3aa: CASSAEAWRGGLYNEQFF
j_gene: TRBJ2-1; v_gene: TRBV9; abundance: many; d_gene: TRBD2; CDR3nt: TGTGCCAGCACGAGGAGCGGGAGTCTTTACAATGAGCAGTTCTTC; CDR3aa: CASTRSGSLYNEQFF
j_gene: TRBJ1-1; v_gene: TRBV9; abundance: many; d_gene: NA; CDR3nt: TGTGCCAGCAGCGCCCACCAGGGATGGGATACTGAAGCTTTCTTT; CDR3aa: CASSAHQGWDTEAFF
j_gene: TRBJ2-3; v_gene: TRBV9; abundance: many; d_gene: NA; CDR3nt: TGTGCCAGCAGCCAGACCCAGGGGGGGACAGATACGCAGTATTTT; CDR3aa: CASSQTQGGTDTQYF
j_gene: TRBJ2-3; v_gene: TRBV9; abundance: many; d_gene: TRBD2; CDR3nt: TGTGCCAGCAGTTCACCCATGACTAGCGGGAGAGTTACAGATACGCAGTATTTT; CDR3aa: CASSSPMTSGRVTDTQYF
j_gene: TRBJ2-6; v_gene: TRBV9; abundance: many; d_gene: NA; CDR3nt: TGTGCCAGCAGCGTAGGGCCGGGGAGCTCTGGGGCCAACGTCCTGACTTTC; CDR3aa: CASSVGPGSSGANVLTF
j_gene: TRBJ2-1; v_gene: TRBV9; abundance: many; d_gene: NA; CDR3nt: TGTGCCAGCAGTGGAGACAGGGAGCAGTTCTTC; CDR3aa: CASSGDREQFF
j_gene: TRBJ2-1; v_gene: TRBV9; abundance: few; d_gene: NA; CDR3nt: TGTGCCAGCAGCGCTAGGTTGTGGGGTGATTTCAATGAGCAGTTCTTC; CDR3aa: CASSARLWGDFNEQFF
j_gene: TRBJ2-2; v_gene: TRBV9; abundance: many; d_gene: NA; CDR3nt: TGTGCCAGCAGCGTAGAAGCGGCGTACGCGAACACCGGGGAGCTGTTTTTT; CDR3aa: CASSVEAAYANTGELFF
j_gene: TRBJ2-5; v_gene: TRBV9; abundance: many; d_gene: NA; CDR3nt: TGTGCCAGCAGCGTACATGTCCAAGAGACCCAGTACTTC; CDR3aa: CASSVHVQETQYF
j_gene: TRBJ1-2; v_gene: TRBV9; abundance: many; d_gene: NA; CDR3nt: TGTGCCAGCAGCGGTGCGGCTGAACAACCCTACACCTTC; CDR3aa: CASSGAAEQPYTF
j_gene: TRBJ1-2; v_gene: TRBV9; abundance: many; d_gene: NA; CDR3nt: TGTGCCAGCAGCGTAGATGTGGAAGGGAATGGCTACACCTTC; CDR3aa: CASSVDVEGNGYTF
j_gene: TRBJ2-3; v_gene: TRBV9; abundance: many; d_gene: NA; CDR3nt: TGTGCCAGCAGCGTACACCCGACAGATACGCAGTATTTT; CDR3aa: CASSVHPTDTQYF
j_gene: TRBJ1-6; v_gene: TRBV9; abundance: many; d_gene: NA; CDR3nt: TGTGCCAGCAGCGTAGGTGGGATTAATTCACCCCTCCACTTT; CDR3aa: CASSVGGINSPLHF
j_gene: TRBJ1-2; v_gene: TRBV9; abundance: many; d_gene: TRBD1; CDR3nt: TGTGCCAGCAGCGCAAGACAGGGTTTTGACTATGGCTACACCTTC; CDR3aa: CASSARQGFDYGYTF
j_gene: TRBJ2-2; v_gene: TRBV9; abundance: many; d_gene: TRBD2; CDR3nt: TGTGCCAGCAGCACTTCCCGTACTAGCGGGGGGGGGGAGCTGTTTTTT; CDR3aa: CASSTSRTSGGGELFF
j_gene: TRBJ2-1; v_gene: TRBV7-2; abundance: medium-sized; d_gene: NA; CDR3nt: TGTGCCAGCAGCTTAGGCAGCTCCTACAATGAGCAGTTCTTC; CDR3aa: CASSLGSSYNEQFF
j_gene: TRBJ2-3; v_gene: TRBV9; abundance: many; d_gene: NA; CDR3nt: TGTGCCAGCAGCGTAGGTCTTGGCACAGATACGCAGTATTTT; CDR3aa: CASSVGLGTDTQYF
j_gene: TRBJ2-5; v_gene: TRBV9; abundance: NA; d_gene: TRBD1; CDR3nt: TGTGCCAGCAGCGTAGGGGACAGGGGAACGACCCAGTACTTC; CDR3aa: CASSVGDRGTTQYF
j_gene: TRBJ1-5; v_gene: TRBV24-1; abundance: many; d_gene: TRBD1; CDR3nt: TGTGCCACCAGAGTGGGACAGGGCGAATTTTGGGGCAATCAGCCCCAGCATTTT; CDR3aa: CATRVGQGEFWGNQPQHF
j_gene: TRBJ2-3; v_gene: TRBV9; abundance: many; d_gene: TRBD2; CDR3nt: TGTGCCAGCAGCGCGGGACTAGCGGGAGGCCCAGATACGCAGTATTTT; CDR3aa: CASSAGLAGGPDTQYF
j_gene: TRBJ2-1; v_gene: TRBV20-1; abundance: many; d_gene: NA; CDR3nt: TGCAGTGCTAGAGTGAGCGCCCACAATGAGCAGTTCTTC; CDR3aa: CSARVSAHNEQFF
j_gene: TRBJ2-5; v_gene: TRBV9; abundance: many; d_gene: NA; CDR3nt: TGTGCCAGCAGCGGAGGGACATACCAAGAGACCCAGTACTTC; CDR3aa: CASSGGTYQETQYF
j_gene: TRBJ2-1; v_gene: TRBV9; abundance: many; d_gene: TRBD1; CDR3nt: TGTGCCAGCAGCCCCTCTCCGACAGGGGCCTCTAATGAGCAGTTCTTC; CDR3aa: CASSPSPTGASNEQFF
j_gene: TRBJ2-1; v_gene: TRBV9; abundance: many; d_gene: TRBD2; CDR3nt: TGTGCCAGCAGCGTAGTCACTAGCGGGCAGGGGGAGCAGTTCTTC; CDR3aa: CASSVVTSGQGEQFF
j_gene: TRBJ1-4; v_gene: TRBV9; abundance: many; d_gene: TRBD1; CDR3nt: TGTGCCAGCAGCGGGTCGACAGGGGCTAAAGAAAAACTGTTTTTT; CDR3aa: CASSGSTGAKEKLFF
j_gene: TRBJ2-5; v_gene: TRBV9; abundance: many; d_gene: TRBD1; CDR3nt: TGTGCCAGCAGCGTCATTCCGACAGGGCAAGAGACCCAGTACTTC; CDR3aa: CASSVIPTGQETQYF
j_gene: TRBJ2-4; v_gene: TRBV9; abundance: many; d_gene: NA; CDR3nt: TGTGCCAGCACGAACCGGGAAAACATTCAGTACTTC; CDR3aa: CASTNRENIQYF
j_gene: TRBJ2-3; v_gene: TRBV9; abundance: few; d_gene: NA; CDR3nt: TGTGCCAGCAGCGTGGACACAGATACGCAGTATTTT; CDR3aa: CASSVDTDTQYF
j_gene: TRBJ2-2; v_gene: TRBV9; abundance: NA; d_gene: TRBD1; CDR3nt: TGTGCCAGCAGCGTGGGACAGGGTTCCTCCGGGGAGCTGTTTTTT; CDR3aa: CASSVGQGSSGELFF
j_gene: TRBJ2-4; v_gene: TRBV9; abundance: many; d_gene: NA; CDR3nt: TGTGCCAGCAGCGCCGCCGGCGCCCCCCTAAACATTCAGTACTTC; CDR3aa: CASSAAGAPLNIQYF
j_gene: TRBJ2-3; v_gene: TRBV9; abundance: many; d_gene: TRBD2; CDR3nt: TGTGCCAGCAGCGTAGGACTAGCGGGAGCAGATACGCAGTATTTT; CDR3aa: CASSVGLAGADTQYF
j_gene: TRBJ1-1; v_gene: TRBV9; abundance: many; d_gene: NA; CDR3nt: TGTGCCAGCAGCTCACGGGGGGGAAACACTGAAGCTTTCTTT; CDR3aa: CASSSRGGNTEAFF
j_gene: TRBJ2-5; v_gene: TRBV9; abundance: many; d_gene: TRBD2; CDR3nt: TGTGCCAGCAGCGTAGCCGGACTAGCGGTCCAAGAGACCCAGTACTTC; CDR3aa: CASSVAGLAVQETQYF
j_gene: TRBJ1-2; v_gene: TRBV9; abundance: many; d_gene: NA; CDR3nt: TGTGCCAGCAGCCCCGGGGCAGCAGCTAACTATGGCTACACCTTC; CDR3aa: CASSPGAAANYGYTF
j_gene: TRBJ2-2; v_gene: TRBV9; abundance: many; d_gene: TRBD2; CDR3nt: TGTGCCAGCAGCCCCGGACTAGCAACGGTCACCGGGGAGCTGTTTTTT; CDR3aa: CASSPGLATVTGELFF
j_gene: TRBJ2-5; v_gene: TRBV9; abundance: many; d_gene: TRBD2; CDR3nt: TGTGCCAGCAGCAACCGGGGGGGCCGGGAGACCCAGTACTTC; CDR3aa: CASSNRGGRETQYF
j_gene: TRBJ2-1; v_gene: TRBV9; abundance: NA; d_gene: TRBD1; CDR3nt: TGTGCCAGCAGCTCGGGACAGGGGACCTACAATGAGCAGTTCTTC; CDR3aa: CASSSGQGTYNEQFF
j_gene: TRBJ1-1; v_gene: TRBV9; abundance: many; d_gene: TRBD1; CDR3nt: TGTGCCAGCAGCGTATTCGCTGACAGGGGAGATACTGAAGCTTTCTTT; CDR3aa: CASSVFADRGDTEAFF